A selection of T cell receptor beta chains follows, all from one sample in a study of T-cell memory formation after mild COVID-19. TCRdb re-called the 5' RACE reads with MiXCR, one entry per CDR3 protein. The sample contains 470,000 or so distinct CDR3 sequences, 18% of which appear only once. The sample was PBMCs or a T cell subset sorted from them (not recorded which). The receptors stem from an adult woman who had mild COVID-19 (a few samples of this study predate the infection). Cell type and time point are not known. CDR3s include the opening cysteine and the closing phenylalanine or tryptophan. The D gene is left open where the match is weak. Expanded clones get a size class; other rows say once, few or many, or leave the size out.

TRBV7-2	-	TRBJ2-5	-	CASSLGSRAGKTQYF	TGTGCCAGCAGCTTAGGTAGCCGGGCCGGGAAGACCCAGTACTTC
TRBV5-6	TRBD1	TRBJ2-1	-	CASSARIGTAGYEQFF	TGTGCCAGCAGCGCTAGAATTGGGACAGCCGGCTATGAGCAGTTCTTC
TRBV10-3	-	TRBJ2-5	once	CAISESETQYF	TGTGCCATCAGTGAGTCGGAGACCCAGTACTTC
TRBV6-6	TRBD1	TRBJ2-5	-	CASRGQGGLETQYF	TGTGCCAGCAGGGGACAGGGAGGGCTAGAGACCCAGTACTTC
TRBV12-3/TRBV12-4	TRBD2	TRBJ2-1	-	CASSLSGRALNEQFF	TGTGCCAGCAGCCTTAGCGGGAGGGCCCTCAATGAGCAGTTCTTC
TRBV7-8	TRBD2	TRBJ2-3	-	CASSLAVITSGRAIDTQYF	TGTGCCAGCAGCTTAGCAGTAATTACTAGCGGGAGGGCCATAGATACGCAGTATTTT
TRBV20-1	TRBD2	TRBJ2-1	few	CSGGGALNEQFF	TGCAGTGGCGGGGGGGCCCTAAATGAGCAGTTCTTC
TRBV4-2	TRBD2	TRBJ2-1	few	CASSPLAGGSNEQFF	TGTGCCAGCAGCCCTCTAGCGGGGGGGAGTAATGAGCAGTTCTTC
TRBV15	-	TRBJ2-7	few	CATSRDRSSEQYF	TGTGCCACCAGCAGAGACAGGTCCTCCGAGCAGTACTTC
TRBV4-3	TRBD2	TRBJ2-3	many	CASSPTFGTSTQYF	TGCGCCAGCAGCCCTACGTTTGGGACTAGTACGCAGTATTTT
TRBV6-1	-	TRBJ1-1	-	CASRTGQPEAFF	TGTGCCAGCAGGACTGGACAGCCTGAAGCTTTCTTT
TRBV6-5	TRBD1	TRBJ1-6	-	CASSYSRPGGSYNSPLHF	TGTGCCAGCAGTTACTCCCGCCCAGGGGGCTCCTATAATTCACCCCTCCACTTT
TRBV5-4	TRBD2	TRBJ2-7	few	CASSDPSGGAYEQYF	TGTGCCAGCAGTGATCCGAGCGGGGGGGCCTACGAGCAGTACTTC
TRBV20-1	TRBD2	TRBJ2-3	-	CSPGRLAGSDTQYF	TGCAGCCCCGGACGGCTAGCGGGCTCCGATACGCAGTATTTT
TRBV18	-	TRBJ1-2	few	CASSRHRDEGYTF	TGTGCCAGCTCTCGCCACAGGGACGAAGGCTACACCTTC
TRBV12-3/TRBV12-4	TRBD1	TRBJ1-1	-	CASREQGAGMTEAFF	TGTGCCAGCAGGGAACAGGGGGCTGGTATGACTGAAGCTTTCTTT
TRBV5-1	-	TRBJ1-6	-	CASSYNWRPPLHF	TGCGCCAGCAGCTATAACTGGAGGCCACCCCTCCACTTT
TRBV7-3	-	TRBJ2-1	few	CASRAQEYNEQFF	TGTGCCAGCAGGGCTCAGGAATACAATGAGCAGTTCTTC
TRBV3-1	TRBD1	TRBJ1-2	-	CASSHRQTGGGYGYTF	TGTGCCAGCAGCCACCGACAGACAGGGGGAGGCTATGGCTACACCTTC
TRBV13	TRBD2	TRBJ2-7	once	CASSRRSGRMAYEQYF	TGTGCCAGCAGCCGCAGGAGCGGGAGGATGGCCTACGAGCAGTACTTC
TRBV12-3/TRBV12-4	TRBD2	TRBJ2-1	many	CASSPSGMRYNEQFF	TGTGCCAGCAGTCCAAGCGGGATGAGGTACAATGAGCAGTTCTTC
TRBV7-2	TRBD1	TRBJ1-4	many	CASSLLGQGTEKLFF	TGTGCCAGCAGCTTACTGGGACAGGGGACGGAAAAACTGTTTTTT
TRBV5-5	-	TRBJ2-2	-	CASSLLQRAGELFF	TGTGCCAGCAGCTTGTTACAGAGAGCCGGGGAGCTGTTTTTT
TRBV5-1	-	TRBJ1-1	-	CASSLHPRGNTEAFF	TGCGCCAGCAGCTTGCACCCCAGGGGGAACACTGAAGCTTTCTTT
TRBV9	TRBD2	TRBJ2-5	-	CASSWTSGRKETQYF	TGTGCCAGCAGCTGGACTAGCGGGAGGAAAGAGACCCAGTACTTC
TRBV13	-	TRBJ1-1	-	CASKGNTEAFF	TGTGCCAGCAAGGGGAACACTGAAGCTTTCTTT
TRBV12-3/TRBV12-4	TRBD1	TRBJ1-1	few	CASILDREGTEAFF	TGTGCCAGCATTCTGGACAGGGAAGGCACTGAAGCTTTCTTT
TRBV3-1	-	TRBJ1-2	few	CASSLTSNYGYTF	TGTGCCAGCAGCCTTACATCTAACTATGGCTACACCTTC
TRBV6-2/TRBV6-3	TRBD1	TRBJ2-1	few	CASTSPATGVLNEQFF	TGTGCCAGCACCTCCCCCGCCACAGGGGTGTTGAATGAGCAGTTCTTC
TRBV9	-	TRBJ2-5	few	CASSPGDSYQETQYF	TGTGCCAGCAGTCCGGGGGACTCATACCAAGAGACCCAGTACTTC
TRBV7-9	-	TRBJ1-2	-	CASSLADWRGGYTF	TGTGCCAGCAGCTTAGCGGATTGGAGGGGTGGCTACACCTTC
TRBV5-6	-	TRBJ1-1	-	CASSLRGGPRAFF	TGTGCCAGCAGCTTACGGGGGGGCCCGAGGGCTTTCTTT
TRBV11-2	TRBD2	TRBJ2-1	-	CASSLEGLAGPYNEQFF	TGTGCCAGCAGCTTAGAGGGACTAGCGGGTCCCTACAATGAGCAGTTCTTC
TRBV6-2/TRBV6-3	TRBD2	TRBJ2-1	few	CASKPGLAINEQFF	TGTGCCAGCAAGCCGGGACTAGCGATCAATGAGCAGTTCTTC
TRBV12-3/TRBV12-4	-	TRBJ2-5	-	CASSSSGLKAQYF	TGTGCCAGCAGTTCCTCCGGGCTCAAGGCCCAGTACTTC
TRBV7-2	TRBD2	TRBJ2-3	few	CASRSTGTSPRTDTQYF	TGTGCCAGCAGGTCCACCGGGACTAGTCCCCGCACAGATACGCAGTATTTT
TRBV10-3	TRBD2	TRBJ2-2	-	CAIKGTTNTGELFF	TGTGCCATCAAAGGGACTACGAACACCGGGGAGCTGTTTTTT
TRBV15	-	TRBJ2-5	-	CATSRERLKGRETQYF	TGTGCCACCAGCAGAGAAAGGTTGAAAGGGCGCGAGACCCAGTACTTC
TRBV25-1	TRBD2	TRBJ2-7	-	CASSEYSLAGAHEQYF	TGTGCCAGCAGTGAATATTCCCTAGCGGGAGCCCACGAGCAGTACTTC
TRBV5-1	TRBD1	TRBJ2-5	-	CASSQGGRQETQYF	TGCGCCAGCAGCCAAGGGGGCAGGCAAGAGACCCAGTACTTC
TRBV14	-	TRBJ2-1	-	CASSQLQGKPYNEQFF	TGTGCCAGCAGCCAACTACAGGGAAAGCCCTACAATGAGCAGTTCTTC
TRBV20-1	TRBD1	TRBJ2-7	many	CSAWTGSDEQYF	TGCAGTGCGTGGACAGGGTCGGACGAGCAGTACTTC
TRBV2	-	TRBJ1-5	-	CASSEPGRLDQPQHF	TGTGCCAGCAGTGAACCCGGACGGCTTGATCAGCCCCAGCATTTT
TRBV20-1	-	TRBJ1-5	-	CSALHRGNGNQPQHF	TGCAGTGCACTCCACCGGGGGAATGGCAATCAGCCCCAGCATTTT
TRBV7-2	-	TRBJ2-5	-	CASSPAWGETQYF	TGTGCCAGCAGCCCAGCCTGGGGGGAGACCCAGTACTTC